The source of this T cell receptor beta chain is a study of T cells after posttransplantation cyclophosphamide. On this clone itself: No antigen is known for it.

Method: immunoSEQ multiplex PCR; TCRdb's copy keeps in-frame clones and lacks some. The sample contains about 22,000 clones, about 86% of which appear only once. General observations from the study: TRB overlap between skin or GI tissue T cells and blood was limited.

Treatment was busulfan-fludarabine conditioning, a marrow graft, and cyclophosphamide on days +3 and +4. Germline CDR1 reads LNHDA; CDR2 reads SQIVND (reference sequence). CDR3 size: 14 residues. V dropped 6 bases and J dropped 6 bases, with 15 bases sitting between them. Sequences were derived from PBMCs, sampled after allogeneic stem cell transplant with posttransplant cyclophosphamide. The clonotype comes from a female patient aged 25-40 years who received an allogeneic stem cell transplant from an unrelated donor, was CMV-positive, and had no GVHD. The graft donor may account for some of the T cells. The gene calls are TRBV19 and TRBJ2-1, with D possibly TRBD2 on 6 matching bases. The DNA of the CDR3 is TGTGCCAGTAGGCCCACGGGACTTACCAATGAGCAGTTCTTC. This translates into CASRPTGLTNEQFF.